The present T cell receptor beta chain was sequenced within a study of shared clonotypes between healthy human individuals. Study-level results: Rarefaction curves obtained for sorted subsets showed sequencing incomplete despite large depth. Among donors, sharing of clonotypes was expected to be affected by sequencing depth. Exclusively blood specimens were collected; tissue repertoires likely differ. Non-shared clonotypes showed lower generation probabilities than clonotypes common to all four donors.

Assay: immunoSEQ multiplex PCR; the TCRdb copy retains only in-frame clones and omits some. Found here are about 190,000 clones, approximately 70% of them singletons; the top ten hold about 10%. Concerning this clone itself: The antigen remains undetermined.

This CDR3 spans 15 amino acids. From germline, CDR1 is MNHEY and CDR2 SMNVEV (reference sequence). V lost 6 bases and J 6 bases, leaving 18 bases between the germline ends. This sequence was found in a man between 25 and 39 years old in good health. The chain joins TRBV27 to TRBJ1-5; D call uncertain. The sample consisted of memory CD4+ T cells sorted from blood. The subset is: CD45RA-negative fraction. Written as DNA, the CDR3 is TGTGCCAGCAGGCTATCTTTGGGCTTTGGTCAGCCCCAGCATTTT. Translated: CASRLSLGFGQPQHF.